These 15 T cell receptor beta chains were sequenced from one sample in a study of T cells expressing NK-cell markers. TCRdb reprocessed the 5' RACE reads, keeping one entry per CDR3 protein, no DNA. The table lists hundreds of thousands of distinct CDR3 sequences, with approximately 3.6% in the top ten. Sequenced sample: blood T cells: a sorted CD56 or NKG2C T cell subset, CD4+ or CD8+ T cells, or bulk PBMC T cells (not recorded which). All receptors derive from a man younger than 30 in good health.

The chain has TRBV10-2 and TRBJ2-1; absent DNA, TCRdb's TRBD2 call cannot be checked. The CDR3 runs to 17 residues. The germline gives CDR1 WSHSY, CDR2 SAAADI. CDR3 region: CASSEYVAGGPRNEQFF.

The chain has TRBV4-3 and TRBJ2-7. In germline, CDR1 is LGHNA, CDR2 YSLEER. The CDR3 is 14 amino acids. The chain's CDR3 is CASSQEWSADEQYF.

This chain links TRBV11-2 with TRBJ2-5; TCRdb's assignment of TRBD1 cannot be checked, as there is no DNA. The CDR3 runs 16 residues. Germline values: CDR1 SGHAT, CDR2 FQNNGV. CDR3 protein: CASSRRENRGYETQYF.

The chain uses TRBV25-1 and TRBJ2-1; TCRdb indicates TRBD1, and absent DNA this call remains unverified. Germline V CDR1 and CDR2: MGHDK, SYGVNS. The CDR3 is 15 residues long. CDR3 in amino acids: CASSDPGVAPNEQFF. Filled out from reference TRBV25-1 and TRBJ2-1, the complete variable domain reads EADIYQTPRYLVIGTGKKITLECSQTMGHDKMYWYQQDPGMELHLIHYSYGVNSTEKGDLSSESTVSRIRTEHFPLTLESARPSHTSQYLCASSDPGVAPNEQFFGPGTRLTVL.

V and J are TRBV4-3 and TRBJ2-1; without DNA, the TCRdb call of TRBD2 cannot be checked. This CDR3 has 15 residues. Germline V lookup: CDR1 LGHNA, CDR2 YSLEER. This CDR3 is CASSEITSHDNEQFF.

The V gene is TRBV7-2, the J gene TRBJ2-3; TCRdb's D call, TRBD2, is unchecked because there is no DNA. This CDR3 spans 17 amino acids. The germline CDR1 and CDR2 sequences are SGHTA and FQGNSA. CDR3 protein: CASSLARGLLGRDTQYF.

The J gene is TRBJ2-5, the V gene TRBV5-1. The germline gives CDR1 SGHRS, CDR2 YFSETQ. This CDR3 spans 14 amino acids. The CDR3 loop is CASSLYSNQETQYF.

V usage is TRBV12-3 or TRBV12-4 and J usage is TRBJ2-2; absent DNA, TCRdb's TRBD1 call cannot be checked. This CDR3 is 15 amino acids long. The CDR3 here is CASTRGQAVSGELFF.

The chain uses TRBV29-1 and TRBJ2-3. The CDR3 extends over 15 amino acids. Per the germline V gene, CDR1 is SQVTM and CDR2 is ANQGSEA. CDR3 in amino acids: CSVLTVLPSTDTQYF.

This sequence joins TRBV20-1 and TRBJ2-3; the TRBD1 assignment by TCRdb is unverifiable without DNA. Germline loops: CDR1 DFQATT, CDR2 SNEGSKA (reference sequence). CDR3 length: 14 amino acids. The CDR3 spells CSAGRGSSTDTQYF.

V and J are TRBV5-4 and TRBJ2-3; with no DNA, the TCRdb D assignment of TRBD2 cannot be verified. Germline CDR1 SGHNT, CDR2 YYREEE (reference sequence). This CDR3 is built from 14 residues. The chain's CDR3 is CASSLRREVDTQYF.

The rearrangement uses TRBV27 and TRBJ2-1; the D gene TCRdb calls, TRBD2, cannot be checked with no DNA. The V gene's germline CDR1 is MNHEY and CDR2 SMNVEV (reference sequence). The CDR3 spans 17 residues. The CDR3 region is CASSRSMTSGSLSEQFF.

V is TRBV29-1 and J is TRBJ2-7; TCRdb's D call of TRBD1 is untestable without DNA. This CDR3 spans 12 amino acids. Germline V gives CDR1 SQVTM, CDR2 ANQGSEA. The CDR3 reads CSARDGPHEQYF.

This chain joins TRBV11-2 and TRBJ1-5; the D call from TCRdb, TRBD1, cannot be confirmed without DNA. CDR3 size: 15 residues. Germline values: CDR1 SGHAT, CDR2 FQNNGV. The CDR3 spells CASSLDGQDYQPQHF.

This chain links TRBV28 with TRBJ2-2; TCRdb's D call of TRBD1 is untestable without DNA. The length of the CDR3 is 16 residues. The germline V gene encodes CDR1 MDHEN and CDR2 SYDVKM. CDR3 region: CATKLPGTGGSGELFF.